The next 10 T cell receptor beta chains were all read from a single sample in a study of blood T cells in healthy people across ages. Then a second PCR, running about 6 to 12 cycles, was carried out with a sample-barcoded 5' primer and a J-beta primer mix. TCRdb reprocessed the 5' RACE reads with MiXCR, giving one entry per CDR3 protein. Of some 1.6 million distinct CDR3 sequences in the sample, about 32% were seen once. Sequencing input: blood. The receptor set was obtained from a woman in her twenties or thirties in good health.

This clonotype was detected only a few times. The chain combines TRBV3-1 with TRBJ1-5, with 9 bases aligning to TRBD1. This CDR3 region has 13 residues. Germline values: CDR1 LGHDT, CDR2 YNNKEL (reference sequence). After removal of 2 bases from V and 13 bases from J, the junction contained 6 bases not matched to a gene. CDR3 protein: CASSQQPTGGQHF. The DNA for the CDR3 is TGTGCCAGCAGCCAACAACCGACAGGGGGACAGCATTTT.

Worth noting for this clonotype: A single base separates this from a much larger clone, so it may be a read error. The chain combines TRBV7-8 with TRBJ1-1; no clear D gene. Germline CDR1 and CDR2: SGHVS and FQNEAQ. The CDR3 consists of 12 residues. V lost 0 bases to trimming and J lost 4 bases, with 3 bases between them. CDR3: CASSLAITEAFF. CDR3 DNA: TGTGCCAGCAGCTTAGCGATCACTGAAGCTTTCTTT.

This chain connects TRBV4-1 to TRBJ1-5, with no clear D. CDR3 length equals 16 residues. The V gene's germline CDR1 is MGHRA and CDR2 YSYEKL. Trimming left V 4 bases short and J 0 bases short, with 13 bases between. CDR3 residues: CASSPFGHDSNQPQHF. CDR3 coding DNA: TGCGCCAGCAGCCCTTTCGGCCACGATAGCAATCAGCCCCAGCATTTT.

V and J are TRBV7-9 and TRBJ2-3; 9 nucleotides agree with TRBD1. This CDR3 comprises 15 residues. V lost 4 bases to trimming and J lost 1 base; unmatched junction nucleotides: 3. Germline V gives CDR1 SEHNR, CDR2 FQNEAQ (reference sequence). Here the CDR3 DNA reads TGTGCCAGCAGCTGGGGGACAGGGCGCACAGATACGCAGTATTTT. Translation: CASSWGTGRTDTQYF.

This clonotype appeared a few times. This rearrangement joins TRBV29-1 to TRBJ2-5; D unresolved. The ends were cut back, 3 bases at V and 13 bases at J, with 15 bases in the middle. The CDR3 covers 11 residues. The germline gives CDR1 SQVTM, CDR2 ANQGSEA. Written as DNA, the CDR3 is TGCAGCGTTGAGGCCGTATCCGTAAGGTACTTC. This encodes CSVEAVSVRYF.

This clonotype was detected only a few times. J is TRBJ2-3 and V is TRBV20-1; D is unclear. This CDR3 is built from 14 residues. V was trimmed by 0 bases and J by 0 bases, leaving 7 bases between them. Germline V CDR1 and CDR2: DFQATT, SNEGSKA (reference sequence). DNA of the CDR3: TGCAGTGCTAGAGACCCTACTAGCACAGATACGCAGTATTTT. Its protein product is CSARDPTSTDTQYF.

This clonotype was seen many times. The rearrangement joins TRBV4-1 to TRBJ1-6; 7 bases line up with TRBD1. V trimming: 1 base; J trimming: 8 bases; junction bases outside the gene matches: 5. The CDR3 totals 15 residues. Germline V CDR1 and CDR2: MGHRA, YSYEKL. The CDR3 is CASSQATGADSPLHF. CDR3 sequence (DNA): TGCGCCAGCAGCCAAGCTACAGGGGCGGATTCACCCCTCCACTTT.

This clonotype was seen only a few times. This chain links TRBV4-1 with TRBJ2-7; tentatively, D is TRBD2 (5 bases). Trimming removed 1 base at V and 0 bases at J, with 13 bases between. Germline loops: CDR1 MGHRA, CDR2 YSYEKL. The CDR3 runs to 16 residues. The CDR3 bases are TGCGCCAGCAGCCAAGTGTATCAAAGCGGCTCCTACGAGCAGTACTTC. Protein product: CASSQVYQSGSYEQYF.

The rearrangement uses TRBV7-9 and TRBJ1-2; tentative D call: TRBD1 (5 bases). V dropped 5 bases and J dropped 0 bases, with 16 bases sitting between them. The germline gives CDR1 SEHNR, CDR2 FQNEAQ (reference sequence). CDR3 size: 16 residues. The CDR3 here is CASSPLEGEANYGYTF. CDR3 DNA sequence: TGTGCCAGCAGCCCCCTCGAAGGGGAAGCTAACTATGGCTACACCTTC.

V is TRBV9 and J is TRBJ2-6; D is perhaps TRBD1 (6 bases). V lost 6 bases and J 0 bases, leaving 13 bases between the germline ends. This CDR3 has 16 residues. The germline V gene has CDR1 SGDLS and CDR2 YYNGEE. CDR3 loop: CASTRTAPSGANVLTF. For the CDR3, the DNA is TGTGCCAGCACCAGGACAGCACCCTCTGGGGCCAACGTCCTGACTTTC. Supplemented by reference TRBV9 and TRBJ2-6, the full variable domain reads DSGVTQTPKHLITATGQRVTLRCSPRSGDLSVYWYQQSLDQGLQFLIQYYNGEERAKGNILERFSAQQFPDLHSELNLSSLELGDSALYFCASTRTAPSGANVLTFGAGSRLTVL.